This is a list of T cell receptor beta chains from one sample in a study of cytomegalovirus exposure and HLA in healthy donors. Here immunoSEQ multiplex PCR was the method, and the copy in TCRdb shows in-frame clones only, minus some. The sample consists of about 240,000 clones, 70% to 90% of them appearing once. The sample comprised PBMCs. The receptors here all came from a woman in her twenties or thirties in good health and CMV-seropositive. CDR3s leave out the opening cysteine and the closing phenylalanine or tryptophan.

v_gene: TRBV7-3
j_gene: TRBJ2-3
CDR3aa: ASSSTRDTQY

v_gene: TRBV7-7
j_gene: TRBJ2-1
CDR3aa: ASSRLPSGSYNEQF

v_gene: TRBV28
j_gene: TRBJ2-7
CDR3aa: ASSLLTSNYEQY

v_gene: TRBV5-1
j_gene: TRBJ2-5
CDR3aa: ASSSGQGWETQY

v_gene: TRBV18
j_gene: TRBJ1-4
CDR3aa: ASSPRTGLDEKLF

v_gene: TRBV5-1
j_gene: TRBJ2-1
CDR3aa: ASSYGQGSSYNEQF

v_gene: TRBV5-4
j_gene: TRBJ1-1
CDR3aa: ASSAGQGMNTEAF

v_gene: TRBV7-9
j_gene: TRBJ1-2
CDR3aa: ASSPWDRINYGYT

v_gene: TRBV2
j_gene: TRBJ1-1
CDR3aa: ASIGQGYTEAF

v_gene: TRBV2
j_gene: TRBJ1-1
CDR3aa: ASSTPGQMITTSAEAF

v_gene: TRBV12-5
j_gene: TRBJ2-1
CDR3aa: ASGLAGSGTSGPEREQF

v_gene: TRBV5-4
j_gene: TRBJ1-2
CDR3aa: ASSFRGGDYGYT

v_gene: TRBV30
j_gene: TRBJ1-1
CDR3aa: AWDRETEAF

v_gene: TRBV11-3
j_gene: TRBJ1-4
CDR3aa: ASSPPTGQFPTNEKLF

v_gene: TRBV27
j_gene: TRBJ2-1
CDR3aa: ASSADRGNEQF

v_gene: TRBV30
j_gene: TRBJ1-5
CDR3aa: AWSVQSGASRNQPQH

v_gene: TRBV19
j_gene: TRBJ2-1
CDR3aa: ASSMRFRSDNEQF